This T cell receptor beta chain was captured in a study of OX40 agonist ivuxolimab in advanced cancers. On the study more broadly: As their treatment, patients were administered ivuxolimab, an agonistic anti-OX40 (CD134) antibody. Participants could have had prior anti-PD-1, anti-PD-L1 or anti-CTLA-4 therapy, and less than 45% had some. Study-wide findings and caveats: Expanded peripheral T cell antigen specificity was not determined.

Baseline was the first blood sampling point, followed by cycle 4 day 1 and cycle 7 day 1. CDR3 length: 13 residues. V was trimmed by 3 bases and J by 2 bases, leaving 7 bases between them. Germline loops: CDR1 SGHRS, CDR2 YFSETQ. This table comes from immunoSEQ multiplex PCR, and its TCRdb copy is limited to in-frame clones, with some not included. This table holds 60,000 to 80,000 clones, about 86% found once. Points on this clone: The antigen is undetermined.

The sequence came from an adult with an advanced solid tumor such as melanoma, head and neck, liver or kidney cancer. The V call is TRBV5-1, the J call TRBJ2-3, with D possibly being TRBD1 (6 bases). Sample: CD4+ or CD8+ T cells sorted from blood, taken in a trial of the OX40 agonist ivuxolimab. CDR3 coding DNA: TGCGCCAGCAGCTCAGGGGACACAGATACGCAGTATTTT. Protein product: CASSSGDTDTQYF.